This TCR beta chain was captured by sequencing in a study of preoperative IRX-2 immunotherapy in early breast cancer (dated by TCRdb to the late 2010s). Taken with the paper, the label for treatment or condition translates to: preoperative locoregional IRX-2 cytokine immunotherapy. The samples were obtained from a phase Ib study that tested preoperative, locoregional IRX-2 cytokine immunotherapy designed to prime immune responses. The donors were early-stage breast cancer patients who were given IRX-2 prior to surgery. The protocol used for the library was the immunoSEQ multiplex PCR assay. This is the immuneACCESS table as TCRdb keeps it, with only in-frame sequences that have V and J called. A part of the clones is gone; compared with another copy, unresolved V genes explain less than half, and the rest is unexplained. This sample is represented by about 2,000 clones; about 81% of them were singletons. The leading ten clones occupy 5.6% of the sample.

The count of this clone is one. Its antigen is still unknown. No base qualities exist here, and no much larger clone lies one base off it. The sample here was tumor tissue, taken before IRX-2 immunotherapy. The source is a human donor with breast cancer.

The CDR3 reads as follows: CASSRDYRGGANVLTF. The nucleotide sequence is TGTGCCAGTAGTAGAGACTACAGGGGTGGGGCCAACGTCCTGACTTTC. The chain uses TRBV19 and TRBJ2-6; TRBD1 matches 7 bases in the middle. CDR1 LNHDA and CDR2 SQIVND were looked up in the germline V gene (reference sequence). V trim: 4 bases; J trim: 3 bases; unmatched bases: 6. The CDR3 holds 16 amino acids from the cysteine to the phenylalanine. Only CDR3 DNA is held: 48 bases, read in frame from base 1.